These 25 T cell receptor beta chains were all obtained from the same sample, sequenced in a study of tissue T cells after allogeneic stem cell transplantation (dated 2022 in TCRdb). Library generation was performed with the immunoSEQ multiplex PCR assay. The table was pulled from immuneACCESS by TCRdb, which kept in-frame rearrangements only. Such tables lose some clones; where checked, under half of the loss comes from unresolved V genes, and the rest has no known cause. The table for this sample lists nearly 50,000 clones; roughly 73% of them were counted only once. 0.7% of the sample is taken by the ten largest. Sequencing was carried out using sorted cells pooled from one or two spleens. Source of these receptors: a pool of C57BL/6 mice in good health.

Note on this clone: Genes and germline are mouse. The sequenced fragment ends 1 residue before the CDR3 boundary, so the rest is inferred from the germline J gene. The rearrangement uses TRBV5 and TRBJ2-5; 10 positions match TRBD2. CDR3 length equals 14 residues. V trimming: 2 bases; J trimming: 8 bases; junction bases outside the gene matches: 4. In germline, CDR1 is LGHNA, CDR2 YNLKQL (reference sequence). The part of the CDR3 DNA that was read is TGTGCCAGCAGCCAAAGGACTGGGGGTGTCACCCAGTAC. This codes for CASSQRTGGVTQY. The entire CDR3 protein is CASSQRTGGVTQYF.

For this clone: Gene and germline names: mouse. CDR3 bases read: TGTGCCAGCGGTGGCCAAGACACCCAGTAC. The encoded protein is CASGGQDTQY. The whole CDR3 protein is CASGGQDTQYF. V gene TRBV13-2 combines with J gene TRBJ2-5, with D unresolved. With the read ending 1 residue before the CDR3 end, the germline J gene is used to fill in that end. Germline V CDR1 and CDR2: NNHNN, SYGAGS (reference sequence). The CDR3 runs 11 residues. V shed 3 bases and J shed 2 bases, with 1 base lying between them.

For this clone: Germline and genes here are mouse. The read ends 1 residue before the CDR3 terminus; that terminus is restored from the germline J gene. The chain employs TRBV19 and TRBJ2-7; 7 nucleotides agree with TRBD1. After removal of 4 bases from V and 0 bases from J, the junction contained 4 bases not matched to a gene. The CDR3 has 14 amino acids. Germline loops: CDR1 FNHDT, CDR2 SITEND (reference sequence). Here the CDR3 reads CASSLQGRSYEQYF. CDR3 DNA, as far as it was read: TGTGCCAGCAGTCTACAGGGGCGCTCCTATGAACAGTAC.

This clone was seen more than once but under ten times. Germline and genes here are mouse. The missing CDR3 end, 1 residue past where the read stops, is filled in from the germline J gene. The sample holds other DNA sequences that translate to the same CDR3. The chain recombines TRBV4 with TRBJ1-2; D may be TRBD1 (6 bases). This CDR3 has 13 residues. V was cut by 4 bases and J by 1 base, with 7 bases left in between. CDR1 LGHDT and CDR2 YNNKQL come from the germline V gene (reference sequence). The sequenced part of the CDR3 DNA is TGTGCCAGCAGCTTACAGGGAAACTCCGACTACACC. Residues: CASSLQGNSDYT. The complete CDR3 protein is CASSLQGNSDYTF.

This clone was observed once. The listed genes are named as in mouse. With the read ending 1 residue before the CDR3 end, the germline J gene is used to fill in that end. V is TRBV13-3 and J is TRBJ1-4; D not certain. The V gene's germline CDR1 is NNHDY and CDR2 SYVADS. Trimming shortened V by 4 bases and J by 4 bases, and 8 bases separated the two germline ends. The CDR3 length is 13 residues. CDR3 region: CASSWQINERLFF. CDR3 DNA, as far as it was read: TGTGCCAGCAGTTGGCAGATCAACGAAAGATTATTT.

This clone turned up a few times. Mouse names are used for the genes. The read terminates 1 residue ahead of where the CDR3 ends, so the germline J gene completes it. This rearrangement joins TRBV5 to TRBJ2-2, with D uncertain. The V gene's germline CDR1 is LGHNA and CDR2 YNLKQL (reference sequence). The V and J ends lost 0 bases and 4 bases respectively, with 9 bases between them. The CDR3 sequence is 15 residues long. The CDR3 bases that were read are TGTGCCAGCAGCCAAGAAAGGGAAGGCACCGGGCAGCTCTAC. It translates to CASSQEREGTGQLY. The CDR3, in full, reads CASSQEREGTGQLYF.

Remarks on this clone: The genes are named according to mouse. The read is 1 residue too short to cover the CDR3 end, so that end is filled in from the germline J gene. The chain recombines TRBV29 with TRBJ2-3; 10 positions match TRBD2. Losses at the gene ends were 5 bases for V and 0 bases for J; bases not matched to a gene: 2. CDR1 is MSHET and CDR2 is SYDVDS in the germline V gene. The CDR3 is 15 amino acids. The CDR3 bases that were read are TGTGCTAGCAGTCCTGGGGGGGCCAGTGCAGAAACGCTGTAT. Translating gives CASSPGGASAETLY. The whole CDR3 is CASSPGGASAETLYF.

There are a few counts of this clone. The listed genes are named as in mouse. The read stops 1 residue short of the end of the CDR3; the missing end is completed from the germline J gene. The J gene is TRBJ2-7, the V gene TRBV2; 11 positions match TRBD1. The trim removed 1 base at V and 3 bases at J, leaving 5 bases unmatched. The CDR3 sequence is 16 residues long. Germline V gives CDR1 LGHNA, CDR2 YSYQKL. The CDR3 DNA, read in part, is TGTGCCAGCAGCCAAGGTGGACAGGGGGCTCTCTATGAACAGTAC. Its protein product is CASSQGGQGALYEQY. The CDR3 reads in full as CASSQGGQGALYEQYF.

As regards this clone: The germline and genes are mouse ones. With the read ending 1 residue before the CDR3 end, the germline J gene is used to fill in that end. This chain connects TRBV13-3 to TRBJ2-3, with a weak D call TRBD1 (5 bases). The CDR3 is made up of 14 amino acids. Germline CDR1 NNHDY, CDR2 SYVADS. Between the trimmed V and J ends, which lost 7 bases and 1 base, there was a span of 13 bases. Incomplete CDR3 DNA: TGTGCCAGCGCCGGCAGGGATGGTGCAGAAACGCTGTAT. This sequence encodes CASAGRDGAETLY. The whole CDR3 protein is CASAGRDGAETLYF.

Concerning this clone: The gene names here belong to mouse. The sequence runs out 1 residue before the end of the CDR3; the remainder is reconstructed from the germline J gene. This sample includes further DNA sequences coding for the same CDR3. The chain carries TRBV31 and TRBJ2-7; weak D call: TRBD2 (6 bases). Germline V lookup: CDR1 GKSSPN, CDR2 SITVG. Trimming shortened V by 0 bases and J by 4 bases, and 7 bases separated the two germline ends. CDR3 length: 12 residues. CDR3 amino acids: CAWSLGGYEQYF. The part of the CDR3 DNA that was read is TGTGCCTGGAGTCTGGGGGGTTATGAACAGTAC.

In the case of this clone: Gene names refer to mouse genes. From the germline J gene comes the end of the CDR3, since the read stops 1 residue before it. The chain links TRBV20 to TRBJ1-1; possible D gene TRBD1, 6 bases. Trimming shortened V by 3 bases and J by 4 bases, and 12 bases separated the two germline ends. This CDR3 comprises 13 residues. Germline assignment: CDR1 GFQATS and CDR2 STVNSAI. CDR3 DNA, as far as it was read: TGTGGTGCTAGAGGGGGGGTGGGCACAGAAGTCTTC. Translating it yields CGARGGVGTEVF. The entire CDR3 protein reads CGARGGVGTEVFF.

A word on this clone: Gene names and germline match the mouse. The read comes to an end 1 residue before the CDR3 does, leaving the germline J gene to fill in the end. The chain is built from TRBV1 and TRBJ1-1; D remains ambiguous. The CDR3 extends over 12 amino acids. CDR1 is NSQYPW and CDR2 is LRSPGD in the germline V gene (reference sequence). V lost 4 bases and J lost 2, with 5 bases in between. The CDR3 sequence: CTCSGHNTEVFF. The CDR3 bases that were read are TGCACCTGCAGTGGACATAACACAGAAGTCTTC.

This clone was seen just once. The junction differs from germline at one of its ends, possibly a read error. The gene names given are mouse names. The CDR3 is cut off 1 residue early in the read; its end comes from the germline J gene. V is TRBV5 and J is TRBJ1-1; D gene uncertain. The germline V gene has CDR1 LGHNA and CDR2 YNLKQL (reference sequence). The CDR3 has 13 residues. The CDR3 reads CASSQDINTEVFF. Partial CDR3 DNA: TGTGCCAGCAGCCAAGACATAAACACAGAGGTCTTC.

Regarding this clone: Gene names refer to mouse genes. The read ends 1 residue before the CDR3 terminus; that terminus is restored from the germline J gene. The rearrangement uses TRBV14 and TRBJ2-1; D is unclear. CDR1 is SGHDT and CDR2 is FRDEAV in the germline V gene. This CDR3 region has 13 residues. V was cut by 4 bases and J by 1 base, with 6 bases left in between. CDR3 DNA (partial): TGTGCCAGCAGTCGACGGAACTATGCTGAGCAGTTC. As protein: CASSRRNYAEQF. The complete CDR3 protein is CASSRRNYAEQFF.

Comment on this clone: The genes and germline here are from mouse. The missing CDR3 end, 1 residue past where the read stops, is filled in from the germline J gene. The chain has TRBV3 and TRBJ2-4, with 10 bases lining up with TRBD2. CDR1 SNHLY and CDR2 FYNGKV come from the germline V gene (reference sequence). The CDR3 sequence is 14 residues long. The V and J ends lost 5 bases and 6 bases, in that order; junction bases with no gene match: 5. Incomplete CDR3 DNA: TGTGCCAGCAGCGATCGGACTGGGGGCAACACCTTGTAC. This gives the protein CASSDRTGGNTLY. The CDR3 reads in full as CASSDRTGGNTLYF.

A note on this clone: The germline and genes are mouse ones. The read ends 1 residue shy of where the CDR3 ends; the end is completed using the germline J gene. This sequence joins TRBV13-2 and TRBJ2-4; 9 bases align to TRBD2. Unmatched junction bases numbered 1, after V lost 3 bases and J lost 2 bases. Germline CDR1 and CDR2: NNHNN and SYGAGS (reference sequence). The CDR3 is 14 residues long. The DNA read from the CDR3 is TGTGCCAGCGGTGGGGACTGGGTTCAAAACACCTTGTAC. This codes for CASGGDWVQNTLY. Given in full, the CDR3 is CASGGDWVQNTLYF.

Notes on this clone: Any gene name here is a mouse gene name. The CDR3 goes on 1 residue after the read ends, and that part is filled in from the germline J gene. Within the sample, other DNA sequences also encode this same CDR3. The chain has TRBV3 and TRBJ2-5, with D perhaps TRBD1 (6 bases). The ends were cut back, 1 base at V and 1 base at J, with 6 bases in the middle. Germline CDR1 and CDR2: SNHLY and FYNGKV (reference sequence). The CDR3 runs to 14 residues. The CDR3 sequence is CASSLEGDQDTQYF. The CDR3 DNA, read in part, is TGTGCCAGCAGCTTAGAGGGGGACCAAGACACCCAGTAC.

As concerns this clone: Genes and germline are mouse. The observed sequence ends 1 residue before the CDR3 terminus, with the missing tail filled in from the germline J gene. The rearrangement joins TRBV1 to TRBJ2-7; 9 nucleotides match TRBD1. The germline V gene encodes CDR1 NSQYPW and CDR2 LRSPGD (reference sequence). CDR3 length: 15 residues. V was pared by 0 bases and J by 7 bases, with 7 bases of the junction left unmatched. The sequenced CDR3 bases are TGCACCTGCAGTGCAGAGAGGGACAGGGCGGGGGAACAGTAC. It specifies CTCSAERDRAGEQY. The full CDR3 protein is CTCSAERDRAGEQYF.

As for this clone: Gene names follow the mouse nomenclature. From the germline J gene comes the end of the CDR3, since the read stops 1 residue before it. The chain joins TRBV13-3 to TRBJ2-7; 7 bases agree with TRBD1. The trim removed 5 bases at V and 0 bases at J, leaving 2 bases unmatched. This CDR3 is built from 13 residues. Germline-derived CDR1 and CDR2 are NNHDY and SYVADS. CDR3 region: CASRDRSSYEQYF. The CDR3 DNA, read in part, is TGTGCCAGCAGGGACAGGAGCTCCTATGAACAGTAC.

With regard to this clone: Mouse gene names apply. CDR3 sequence reads: CASRDWGGNTGQLYF. The CDR3 bases that were read are TGTGCCAGCAGAGACTGGGGGGGCAACACCGGGCAGCTCTAC. The rearrangement joins TRBV15 to TRBJ2-2; TRBD2 matches 12 bases. The read ends 1 residue before the CDR3 terminus; that terminus is restored from the germline J gene. Looked up from germline, CDR1 is SGHND and CDR2 is FRSKSL. V dropped 6 bases and J dropped 2; count of bases not matched to a gene: 1. The CDR3 length is 15 residues. Complete variable domain (other parts from reference TRBV15 and TRBJ2-2): DAGVTQTPRHEVAEKGQTIILKCEPVSGHNDLFWYRQTKIQGLELLSYFRSKSLMEDGGAFKDRFKAEMLNSSFSTLKIQPTEPKDSAVYLCASRDWGGNTGQLYFGEGSKLTVL.

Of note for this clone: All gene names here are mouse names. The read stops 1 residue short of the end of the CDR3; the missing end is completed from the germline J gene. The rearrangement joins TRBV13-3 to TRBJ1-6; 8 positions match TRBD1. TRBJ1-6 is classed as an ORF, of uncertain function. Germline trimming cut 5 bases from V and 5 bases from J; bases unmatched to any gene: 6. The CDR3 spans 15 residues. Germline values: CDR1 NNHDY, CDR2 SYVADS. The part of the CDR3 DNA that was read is TGTGCCAGCAGCTCCGGACAGGGCCATAATTCGCCCCTCTAC. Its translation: CASSSGQGHNSPLY. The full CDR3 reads CASSSGQGHNSPLYF.

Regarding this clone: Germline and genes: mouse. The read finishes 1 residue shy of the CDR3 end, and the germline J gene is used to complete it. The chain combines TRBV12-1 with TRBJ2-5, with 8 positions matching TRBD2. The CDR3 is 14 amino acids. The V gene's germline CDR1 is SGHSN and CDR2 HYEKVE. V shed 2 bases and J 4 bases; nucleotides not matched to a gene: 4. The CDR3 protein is CASSPGGRKDTQYF. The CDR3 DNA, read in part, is TGTGCCAGCTCTCCGGGGGGGCGCAAAGACACCCAGTAC.

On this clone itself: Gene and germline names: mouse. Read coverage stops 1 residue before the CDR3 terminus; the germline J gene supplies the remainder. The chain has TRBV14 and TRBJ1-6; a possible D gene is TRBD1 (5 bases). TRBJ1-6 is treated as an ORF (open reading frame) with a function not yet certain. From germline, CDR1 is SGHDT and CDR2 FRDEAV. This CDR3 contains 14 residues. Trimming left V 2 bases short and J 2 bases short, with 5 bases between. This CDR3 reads CASSLDTYNSPLYF. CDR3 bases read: TGTGCCAGCAGTTTGGACACCTATAATTCGCCCCTCTAC.

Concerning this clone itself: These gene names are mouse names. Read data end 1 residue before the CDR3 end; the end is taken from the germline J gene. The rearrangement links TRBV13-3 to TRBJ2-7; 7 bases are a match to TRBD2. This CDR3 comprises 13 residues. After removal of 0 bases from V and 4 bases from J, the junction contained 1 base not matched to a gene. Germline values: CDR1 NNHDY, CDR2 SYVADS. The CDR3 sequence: CASSDDWGYEQYF. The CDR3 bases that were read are TGTGCCAGCAGTGATGACTGGGGATATGAACAGTAC.

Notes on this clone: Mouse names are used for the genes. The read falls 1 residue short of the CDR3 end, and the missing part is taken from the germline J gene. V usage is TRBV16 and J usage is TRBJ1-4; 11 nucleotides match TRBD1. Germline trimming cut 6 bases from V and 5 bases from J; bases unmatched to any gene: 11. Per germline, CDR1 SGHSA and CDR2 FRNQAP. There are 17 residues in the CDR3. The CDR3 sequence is CASSPAPGTGGNERLFF. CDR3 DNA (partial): TGTGCAAGCAGTCCCGCGCCCGGGACAGGGGGGAACGAAAGATTATTT. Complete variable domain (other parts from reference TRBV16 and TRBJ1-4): NAGVIQTPRHKVTGKGQEATLWCEPISGHSAVFWYRQTIVQGLEFLTYFRNQAPIDDSGMPKERFSAQMPNQSHSTLKIQSTQPQDSAVYLCASSPAPGTGGNERLFFGHGTKLSVL.